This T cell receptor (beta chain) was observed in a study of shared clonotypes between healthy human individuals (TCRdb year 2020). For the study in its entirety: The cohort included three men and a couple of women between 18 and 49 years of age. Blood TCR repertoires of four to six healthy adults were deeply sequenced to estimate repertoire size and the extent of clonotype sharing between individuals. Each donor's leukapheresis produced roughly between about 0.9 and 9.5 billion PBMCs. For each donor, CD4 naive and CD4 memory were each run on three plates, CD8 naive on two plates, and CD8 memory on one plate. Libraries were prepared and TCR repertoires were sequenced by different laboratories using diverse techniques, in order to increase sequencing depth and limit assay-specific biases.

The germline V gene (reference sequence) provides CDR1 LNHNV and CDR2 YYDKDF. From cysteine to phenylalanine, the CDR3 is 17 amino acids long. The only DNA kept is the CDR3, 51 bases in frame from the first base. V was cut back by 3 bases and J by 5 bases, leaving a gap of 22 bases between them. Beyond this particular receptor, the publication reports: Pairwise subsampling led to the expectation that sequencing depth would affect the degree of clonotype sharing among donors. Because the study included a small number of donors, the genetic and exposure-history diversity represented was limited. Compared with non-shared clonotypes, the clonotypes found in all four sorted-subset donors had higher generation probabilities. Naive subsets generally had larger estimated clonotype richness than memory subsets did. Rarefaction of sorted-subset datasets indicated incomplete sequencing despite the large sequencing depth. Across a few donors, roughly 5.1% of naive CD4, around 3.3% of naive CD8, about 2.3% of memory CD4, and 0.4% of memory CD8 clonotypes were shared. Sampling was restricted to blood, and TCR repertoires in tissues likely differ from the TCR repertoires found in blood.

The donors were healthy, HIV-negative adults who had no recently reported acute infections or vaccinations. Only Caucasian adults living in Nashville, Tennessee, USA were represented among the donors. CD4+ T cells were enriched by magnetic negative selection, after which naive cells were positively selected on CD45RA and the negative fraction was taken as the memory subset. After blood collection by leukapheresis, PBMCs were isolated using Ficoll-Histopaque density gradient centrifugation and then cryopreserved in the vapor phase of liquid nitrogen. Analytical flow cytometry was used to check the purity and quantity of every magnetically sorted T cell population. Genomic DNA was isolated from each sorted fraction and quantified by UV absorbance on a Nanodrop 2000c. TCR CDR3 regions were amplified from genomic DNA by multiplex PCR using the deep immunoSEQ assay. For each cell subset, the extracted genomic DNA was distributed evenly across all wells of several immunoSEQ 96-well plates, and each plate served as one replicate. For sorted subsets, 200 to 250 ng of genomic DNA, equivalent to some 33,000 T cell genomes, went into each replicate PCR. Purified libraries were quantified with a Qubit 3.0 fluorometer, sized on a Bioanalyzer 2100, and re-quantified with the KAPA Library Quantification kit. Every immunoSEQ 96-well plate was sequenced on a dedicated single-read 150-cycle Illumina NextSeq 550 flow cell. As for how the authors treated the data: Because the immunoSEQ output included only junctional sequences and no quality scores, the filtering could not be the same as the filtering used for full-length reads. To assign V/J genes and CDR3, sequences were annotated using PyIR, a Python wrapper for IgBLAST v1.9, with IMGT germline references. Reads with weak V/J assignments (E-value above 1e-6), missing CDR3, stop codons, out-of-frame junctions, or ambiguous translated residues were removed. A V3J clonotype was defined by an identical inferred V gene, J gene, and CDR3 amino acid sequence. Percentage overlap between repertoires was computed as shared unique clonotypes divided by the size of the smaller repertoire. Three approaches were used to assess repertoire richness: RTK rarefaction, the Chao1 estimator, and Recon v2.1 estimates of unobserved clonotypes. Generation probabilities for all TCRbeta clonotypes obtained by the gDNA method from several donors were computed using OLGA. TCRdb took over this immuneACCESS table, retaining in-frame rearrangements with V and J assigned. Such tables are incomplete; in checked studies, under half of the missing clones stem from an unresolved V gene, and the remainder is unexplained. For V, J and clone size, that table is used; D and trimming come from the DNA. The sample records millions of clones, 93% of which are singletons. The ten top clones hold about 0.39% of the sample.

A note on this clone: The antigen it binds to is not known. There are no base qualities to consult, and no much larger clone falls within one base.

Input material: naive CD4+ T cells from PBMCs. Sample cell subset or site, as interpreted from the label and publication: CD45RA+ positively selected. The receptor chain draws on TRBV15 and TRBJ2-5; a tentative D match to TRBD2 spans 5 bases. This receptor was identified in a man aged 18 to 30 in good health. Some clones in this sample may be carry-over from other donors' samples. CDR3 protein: CATSRGGYSGTRETQYF. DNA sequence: TGTGCCACCAGCAGGGGCGGGTATAGTGGAACTAGGGAGACCCAGTACTTC.